The TCR beta chain described here comes from a study of blood T cell repertoires in COVID-19. Study-level background: Collection of acute and convalescent COVID-19 samples took place in the United States, Italy and Spain. PBMCs, B-cell-depleted T cells, or T cells provided the cDNA or gDNA that made up the material.

The CDR3 runs to 16 residues. Germline V gene sequence: CDR1 LGHNA, CDR2 YNFKEQ. Trimming removed 0 bases at V and 1 base at J, with 12 bases between. Original processing methods: Reference gene primers were amplified, and this amplification served to estimate nucleated cell counts. Assay: immunoSEQ multiplex PCR; the TCRdb copy retains only in-frame clones and omits some. V and J calls and clone size are copied from that table; D and trimming were computed from the DNA. The sample shows about 220,000 clones, about four fifths of them seen only once. This receptor was taken from a woman of 80 years or more with acute or convalescent COVID-19. The chain uses TRBV4-2 and TRBJ2-5; perhaps TRBD2 as D (6 bases). The sequenced sample was peripheral blood. CDR3: CASSQDPDYPQETQYF. The DNA for the CDR3 is TGTGCCAGCAGCCAAGACCCGGACTACCCCCAAGAGACCCAGTACTTC.